One and the same sample provided the 28 T cell receptor beta chains below, sequenced in a study of blood T cell repertoires in COVID-19 (dated by TCRdb to the early 2020s). The library was produced with the immunoSEQ multiplex PCR assay. Drawn from immuneACCESS, this table holds only the in-frame rearrangements with V and J called that TCRdb kept. Clones are partly lost; checked studies trace under half to an unresolved V gene and leave the rest unexplained. The table for this sample lists 85,000 to 120,000 clones; approximately 85% of them were counted only once. The ten top clones hold less than 10% of the sample. Material for sequencing was peripheral blood. Receptors originate from a man aged 40-55 years with active or convalescent COVID-19.

The chain couples TRBV9 to TRBJ2-5, with a possible D match to TRBD1 (6 bases). Per germline, CDR1 SGDLS and CDR2 YYNGEE. V was clipped by 4 bases and J by 5 bases, with 15 bases between them. This CDR3 comprises 14 residues. CDR3 DNA sequence: TGTGCCAGCAGCATCCGGGACACAAGGGAGACCCAGTACTTC. This translates into CASSIRDTRETQYF.

This chain connects TRBV5-6 to TRBJ1-1, with 8 bases aligning to TRBD1. Per germline, CDR1 SGHDT and CDR2 YYEEEE. The CDR3 length is 15 residues. J gave up 5 bases and V 4 bases, and 10 bases lay outside the gene matches. The CDR3 spells CASSGGQGYSTEAFF. Written as DNA, the CDR3 is TGTGCCAGCAGCGGCGGACAGGGATATTCTACTGAAGCTTTCTTT.

The chain carries TRBV4-1 and TRBJ1-6; perhaps TRBD1 as D (6 bases). V was clipped by 5 bases and J by 0 bases, with 14 bases between them. The CDR3 totals 17 residues. Germline V gives CDR1 MGHRA, CDR2 YSYEKL. The CDR3 region is CASSDYQGSSYNSPLHF. CDR3 nucleotide sequence: TGCGCCAGCAGCGATTACCAGGGGTCCTCCTATAATTCACCCCTCCACTTT.

This clone has just a few counts. DNA for the CDR3: TGTGCCAGTAGTCCAGGACAGGCAAGGGGTAGCAATCAGCCCCAGCATTTT. As protein: CASSPGQARGSNQPQHF. The chain couples TRBV19 to TRBJ1-5; 7 bases align to TRBD1. The CDR3 sequence is 17 residues long. V trimming: 5 bases; J trimming: 0 bases; junction bases outside the gene matches: 10. Germline V gene data show CDR1 as LNHDA and CDR2 as SQIVND (reference sequence).

J is TRBJ1-6 and V is TRBV11-1; D perhaps matches TRBD1 (5 bases). Germline V lookup: CDR1 SGHAT, CDR2 FQDESV (reference sequence). The CDR3 is made up of 14 amino acids. Deletions cut 4 bases from V and 8 bases from J, with 12 bases between. In DNA form, the CDR3 reads TGTGCCAGCAGCTGGAGGGAGGGGCATTCACCCCTCCACTTT. Encoded protein: CASSWREGHSPLHF.

The chain joins TRBV10-2 to TRBJ2-2, with 9 bases aligning to TRBD2. CDR1 is WSHSY, CDR2 SAAADI, per germline. This CDR3 has 14 residues. Trimming cost V 8 bases and J 3 bases; bases outside gene matches: 4. For the CDR3, the DNA is TGCGCCAGCGGGGCGGGGGGGTACACCGGGGAGCTGTTTTTT. Protein: CASGAGGYTGELFF.

This rearrangement joins TRBV7-9 to TRBJ1-6; TRBD1 agrees at 9 bases. The CDR3 loop spans 16 amino acids. Germline assignment: CDR1 SEHNR and CDR2 FQNEAQ (reference sequence). Trimming cost V 7 bases and J 9 bases; bases outside gene matches: 13. CDR3 in amino acids: CASNPTAGQGGSPLHF. The CDR3 DNA reads TGTGCCAGCAACCCCACGGCGGGACAGGGAGGTTCACCCCTCCACTTT.

The genes are TRBV6-6 and TRBJ1-1, with no clear D. Between the trimmed V and J ends, which lost 7 bases and 2 bases, there was a span of 8 bases. This CDR3 is 12 amino acids long. CDR1 and CDR2 (germline): MNHNY, SVGAGI (reference sequence). The CDR3 loop reads CASNRLNTEAFF. Here the CDR3 DNA reads TGTGCCAGCAATCGGCTAAACACTGAAGCTTTCTTT.

The gene calls are TRBV5-1 and TRBJ1-6; unclear D gene. The V gene lost 0 bases and the J gene lost 7 bases, with 11 bases spanning the gap. Germline V lookup: CDR1 SGHRS, CDR2 YFSETQ. CDR3 size: 15 residues. Here the CDR3 DNA reads TGCGCCAGCAGCTTGGGGGTCGCGGCCAATTCACCCCTCCACTTT. Translating gives CASSLGVAANSPLHF.

The table lists this clone with a few counts. The gene calls are TRBV19 and TRBJ1-5, with 7 bases aligning to TRBD1. CDR1 is LNHDA, CDR2 SQIVND, per germline (reference sequence). The CDR3 is made up of 15 amino acids. Trimming took 7 bases from V and 3 from J; bases not matched to a gene: 9. The CDR3 DNA reads TGTGCCAGTACCCCAAGGGGGCTCGACAATCAGCCCCAGCATTTT. Amino acid sequence: CASTPRGLDNQPQHF.

This chain uses TRBV4-1 with TRBJ2-7; 9 bases agree with TRBD1. CDR1 and CDR2 (germline): MGHRA, YSYEKL. Trimming removed 2 bases from V and 1 base from J; junction bases left unmatched: 3. CDR3 length: 15 amino acids. In nucleotides, the CDR3 is TGCGCCAGCAGCCAATCCGGGACAGGGTCCTACGAGCAGTACTTC. Translated, it gives CASSQSGTGSYEQYF.

The chain couples TRBV7-6 to TRBJ1-6; D is uncertain. In germline, CDR1 is SGHVS, CDR2 FNYEAQ. The CDR3 contains 15 residues. V lost 2 bases and J lost 6, with 11 bases in between. The CDR3 loop is CASSLSRDGNSPLHF. CDR3 nucleotide sequence: TGTGCCAGCAGCTTATCGAGGGATGGTAATTCACCCCTCCACTTT.

V usage is TRBV2 and J usage is TRBJ1-1; D remains ambiguous. Germline-derived CDR1 and CDR2 are SNHLY and FYNNEI. V lost 10 bases to trimming and J lost 2 bases, with 11 bases between them. The CDR3 contains 12 residues. CDR3 residues: CATQARNTEAFF. The CDR3 bases are TGTGCCACCCAGGCTCGAAACACTGAAGCTTTCTTT.

The chain couples TRBV21-1 to TRBJ2-2; TRBD1, as called in the table, went unchecked against the DNA. TRBV21-1 is deemed a pseudogene. The CDR3 runs 15 residues. The CDR3 nucleotides are TGTGCCAGCAGCAAAGGGACAGGGGGATCCGGGGAGCTGTTTTTT. This gives the protein CASSKGTGGSGELFF.

CDR3 sequence reads: CASGLVITGKGTEAFF. The CDR3 nucleotides read TGTGCTAGTGGTTTGGTAATCACAGGGAAGGGCACTGAAGCTTTCTTT. The V call is TRBV12-5, the J call TRBJ1-1, with D possibly being TRBD1 (6 bases). Trimming removed 0 bases from V and 4 bases from J, with 15 bases in between. The CDR3 runs 16 residues. Germline V gene lookup returns CDR1 LGHNT and CDR2 FRNRAP.

This sequence joins TRBV7-9 and TRBJ1-3, with a weak D call TRBD1 (6 bases). V was cut by 5 bases and J by 2 bases, with 13 bases left in between. This CDR3 is 15 amino acids long. Germline V lookup: CDR1 SEHNR, CDR2 FQNEAQ (reference sequence). In DNA, the CDR3 is TGTGCCAGCAGCACAATACAGGGAACTGGAAACACCATATATTTT. Amino acid sequence: CASSTIQGTGNTIYF.

This clone turned up a few times. V is TRBV11-2 and J is TRBJ2-5; 14 bases match TRBD2. The CDR3 extends over 16 amino acids. The ends lost 0 bases at V and 6 bases at J; junction bases unmatched: 3. Looked up from germline, CDR1 is SGHAT and CDR2 is FQNNGV. The CDR3 coding sequence is TGTGCCAGCAGCTTAGAGGGACTAGCGGGGGAAAAGACCCAGTACTTC. It yields the protein CASSLEGLAGEKTQYF.

The chain combines TRBV2 with TRBJ1-5; D might be TRBD1 (5 bases). Germline V gene lookup returns CDR1 SNHLY and CDR2 FYNNEI. The CDR3 has 15 amino acids. With 4 bases removed from V and 0 bases from J, the gap between germline ends came to 10 bases. CDR3 in amino acids: CASSGGGDSNQPQHF. CDR3 DNA: TGTGCCAGCAGTGGGGGAGGGGATAGCAATCAGCCCCAGCATTTT. The full variable domain, in which reference TRBV2 and TRBJ1-5 provide the parts outside the CDR3, is EPEVTQTPSHQVTQMGQEVILRCVPISNHLYFYWYRQILGQKVEFLVSFYNNEISEKSEIFDDQFSVERPDGSNFTLKIRSTKLEDSAMYFCASSGGGDSNQPQHFGDGTRLSIL.

This clone has only a few counts. This chain connects TRBV7-9 to TRBJ2-5; TRBD1 agrees at 8 bases. After removal of 5 bases from V and 2 bases from J, the junction contained 7 bases not matched to a gene. This CDR3 contains 15 residues. The germline gives CDR1 SEHNR, CDR2 FQNEAQ (reference sequence). The CDR3 DNA follows: TGTGCCAGCAGCCAGGGGGCTATGACTCAAGAGACCCAGTACTTC. This sequence encodes CASSQGAMTQETQYF.

This clone was counted between two and nine times. CDR3 region: CASSLSQWGTEGNTIYF. CDR3 DNA: TGTGCCAGCAGCTTATCACAATGGGGGACTGAGGGAAACACCATATATTTT. This chain joins TRBV7-9 and TRBJ1-3, with D possibly matching TRBD1 (5 bases). Germline loops: CDR1 SEHNR, CDR2 FQNEAQ (reference sequence). The CDR3 is 17 residues long. Trimming removed 2 bases from V and 4 bases from J, with 18 bases in between. Complete variable domain (other parts from reference TRBV7-9 and TRBJ1-3): DTGVSQNPRHKITKRGQNVTFRCDPISEHNRLYWYRQTLGQGPEFLTYFQNEAQLEKSRLLSDRFSAERPKGSFSTLEIQRTEQGDSAMYLCASSLSQWGTEGNTIYFGEGSWLTVV.

This rearrangement joins TRBV5-1 to TRBJ2-7; 14 bases line up with TRBD2. V was clipped by 4 bases and J by 2 bases; unmatched bases: 5. The germline V gene has CDR1 SGHRS and CDR2 YFSETQ. The CDR3 has 16 amino acids. The CDR3 reads CASSPGTSGGTYEQYF. The CDR3 DNA reads TGCGCCAGCAGCCCCGGGACTAGCGGGGGTACCTACGAGCAGTACTTC.

This rearrangement joins TRBV18 to TRBJ2-2; D gene ambiguous. CDR1 is KGHSH and CDR2 is LQKENI in the germline V gene. The CDR3 extends over 15 amino acids. V shed 1 base and J shed 0 bases, with 6 bases lying between them. This CDR3 reads CASSPLTTNTGELFF. The CDR3 DNA is TGTGCCAGCTCACCACTCACTACGAACACCGGGGAGCTGTTTTTT.

The CDR3 DNA sequence: TGCGCCAGCAGCTTGGCGGGACAAGCTAATGAAAAACTGTTTTTT. Translation: CASSLAGQANEKLFF. The rearrangement links TRBV5-1 to TRBJ1-4, with D perhaps matching TRBD1 (6 bases). CDR1 SGHRS and CDR2 YFSETQ come from the germline V gene. Deletions cut 0 bases from V and 3 bases from J, with 9 bases between. The CDR3 is 15 residues long.

A few counts support this clone. The chain combines TRBV6-5 with TRBJ1-6; D is unclear. Trimming took 0 bases from V and 7 from J, leaving 10 bases between them. Germline lookup yields CDR1 MNHEY and CDR2 SVGAGI. CDR3 length: 15 amino acids. The CDR3 DNA sequence: TGTGCCAGCAGTTACTCGATCCTTCGGAATTCACCCCTCCACTTT. It yields the protein CASSYSILRNSPLHF.

CDR3 amino acids: CASSPTPGTGVEKLFF. In DNA, the CDR3 is TGTGCCAGCTCACCAACCCCCGGGACAGGGGTTGAAAAACTGTTTTTT. The chain uses TRBV18 and TRBJ1-4; 10 bases line up with TRBD1. This CDR3 is 16 amino acids long. Per the germline V gene, CDR1 is KGHSH and CDR2 is LQKENI. J gave up 7 bases and V 2 bases, and 7 bases lay outside the gene matches.

Here the CDR3 reads CASSPQGLIAGNTIYF. CDR3 nucleotide sequence: TGTGCCAGCAGCCCTCAGGGCCTTATTGCGGGAAACACCATATATTTT. The genes are TRBV7-2 and TRBJ1-3; tentatively, D is TRBD1 (5 bases). CDR1 is SGHTA, CDR2 FQGNSA, per germline. V shed 5 bases and J shed 4 bases, with 18 bases lying between them. The CDR3 covers 16 residues.

This chain connects TRBV6-6 to TRBJ1-2; D gene unclear. V was shortened by 7 bases and J by 4 bases, with 13 bases between the two germline ends. This CDR3 region has 13 residues. Germline V gene data show CDR1 as MNHNY and CDR2 as SVGAGI (reference sequence). CDR3 sequence reads: CASIPGLGYGYTF. In nucleotides, the CDR3 is TGTGCCAGCATTCCGGGTCTCGGCTATGGCTACACCTTC.

The chain uses TRBV19 and TRBJ1-6, with 8 bases matching TRBD1. J lost 0 bases, V lost 3 bases, and 10 bases had no gene match. The CDR3 has 19 amino acids. CDR1 and CDR2 (germline): LNHDA, SQIVND (reference sequence). The CDR3 DNA sequence: TGTGCCAGTAGTATGACCTTGCAGGGGGCTTACTCCTATAATTCACCCCTCCACTTT. Encoded protein: CASSMTLQGAYSYNSPLHF.